These 8 T cell receptor beta chains share one sample of origin, sequenced in a study of blood T cell repertoires in COVID-19. The data were produced by immunoSEQ multiplex PCR, yet TCRdb's version contains in-frame clones alone and is incomplete. The table records roughly 500,000 clones, 75% to 90% of them present only once. The specimen sequenced was peripheral blood. Every receptor here comes from a human donor in a cohort sampled during active COVID-19.

The chain joins TRBV2 to TRBJ1-5; a weak D match, TRBD1 (6 bases). The CDR3 spans 18 residues. Germline V gene lookup returns CDR1 SNHLY and CDR2 FYNNEI. The germline V and J ends were trimmed by 2 bases and 0 bases, with 17 bases remaining between them. The CDR3 nucleotides read TGTGCCAGCAGTGAACTAAGGACAGCTGATTATAGCAATCAGCCCCAGCATTTT. Encoded protein: CASSELRTADYSNQPQHF. The full variable domain, completed using reference TRBV2 and TRBJ1-5, is EPEVTQTPSHQVTQMGQEVILRCVPISNHLYFYWYRQILGQKVEFLVSFYNNEISEKSEIFDDQFSVERPDGSNFTLKIRSTKLEDSAMYFCASSELRTADYSNQPQHFGDGTRLSIL.

The rearrangement joins TRBV3-1 (or the pseudogene TRBV3-2) to TRBJ2-5; 9 positions match TRBD2. V shed 3 bases and J 5 bases; nucleotides not matched to a gene: 1. Germline CDR1 reads LGHDT; CDR2 reads YNNKEL (reference sequence). The CDR3 covers 13 residues. The CDR3: CASSHGLAETQYF. CDR3 sequence (DNA): TGTGCCAGCAGCCACGGACTAGCGGAGACCCAGTACTTC.

This chain uses TRBV30 with TRBJ2-5; 11 positions agree with TRBD2. Trimming cost V 3 bases and J 5 bases; bases outside gene matches: 11. This CDR3 contains 16 residues. Germline CDR1 GTSNPN, CDR2 SVGIG (reference sequence). DNA of the CDR3: TGTGCCTGGAGGGGTAGCGGGAGGGCCATTTCGGAGACCCAGTACTTC. It translates to CAWRGSGRAISETQYF.

The chain joins TRBV5-1 to TRBJ1-1; 10 nucleotides match TRBD1. CDR1 and CDR2 (germline): SGHRS, YFSETQ. V lost 1 base and J lost 3; bases outside the gene matches: 6. CDR3 length: 16 amino acids. The CDR3 spells CASSLMGQGWDTEAFF. The CDR3 bases are TGCGCCAGCAGCTTGATGGGACAGGGGTGGGACACTGAAGCTTTCTTT.

CDR3 nucleotide sequence: TGTGCCAGTAGTGCAATGGGAGGGACTAGCGGGAGGCCTTTCTACGAGCAGTACTTC. Translating it yields CASSAMGGTSGRPFYEQYF. The chain has TRBV19 and TRBJ2-7; 15 bases match TRBD2. Per the germline V gene, CDR1 is LNHDA and CDR2 is SQIVND (reference sequence). V shed 5 bases, J shed 3 bases, and the junction held 14 bases outside the gene matches. The CDR3 runs 19 residues.

CDR3 nucleotide sequence: TGTGCCAGCAGCCAACGGGGACTAGCGGGAGGAGTTACAGATACGCAGTATTTT. Its protein product is CASSQRGLAGGVTDTQYF. The chain recombines TRBV3-1 (or the pseudogene TRBV3-2) with TRBJ2-3; 15 bases fit TRBD2. CDR1 is LGHDT, CDR2 YNNKEL, per germline (reference sequence). The CDR3 loop spans 18 amino acids. V trimming: 2 bases; J trimming: 3 bases; junction bases outside the gene matches: 6.

The chain uses TRBV19 and TRBJ2-7; 12 bases are shared with TRBD1. CDR1 and CDR2 (germline): LNHDA, SQIVND (reference sequence). This CDR3 has 15 amino acids. Trimming cost V 6 bases and J 2 bases; bases outside gene matches: 5. The CDR3 sequence is CASRPGQGATYEQYF. In nucleotides, the CDR3 is TGTGCCAGTAGGCCGGGACAGGGGGCCACCTACGAGCAGTACTTC. The complete variable domain, with remaining parts taken from reference TRBV19 and TRBJ2-7, reads DGGITQSPKYLFRKEGQNVTLSCEQNLNHDAMYWYRQDPGQGLRLIYYSQIVNDFQKGDIAEGYSVSREKKESFPLTVTSAQKNPTAFYLCASRPGQGATYEQYFGPGTRLTVT.

This chain connects TRBV9 to TRBJ2-2, with 11 bases fitting TRBD2. CDR1 is SGDLS and CDR2 is YYNGEE in the germline V gene. CDR3 length equals 20 residues. Trimming cost V 2 bases and J 5 bases; bases outside gene matches: 17. CDR3 sequence: CASSVGEIELAGVTTGELFF. The CDR3 region has the DNA TGTGCCAGCAGCGTTGGGGAAATAGAACTAGCGGGAGTAACAACCGGGGAGCTGTTTTTT.